Below, one T cell receptor (beta chain) is given with its context. The target antigen is unknown. The data belong to a study of B cell selection in AIRE deficiency. General observations from the study: Of more than 3,000 shared Treg TCRbeta sequences, roughly 32% were healthy-only, approximately 9% patient-only. Roughly 31% of healthy-shared Treg TCRbeta sequences appeared in patient Tconv cells.

Per the original methods: Patients' conventional T cells yielded 1.1x10^5 or so distinct TCRbeta sequences; donors' over 1.3x10^5. The assay was immunoSEQ multiplex PCR, and TCRdb's table has in-frame clones only and misses some. V and J calls and clone size are given by that table; D and trimming were obtained from the DNA. The sample has around 24,000 clones, about 96% seen once. Conventional CD4 T cells were sorted as CD4+CD127+ cells. Controls came from healthy donors unrelated to patients. The CDR3 is 14 residues long. V usage is TRBV1 and J usage is TRBJ2-7; the table gives TRBD1 as D, unverified against the DNA. TRBV1 is annotated as a pseudogene. The origin of this receptor is a human donor in good health. The sample taken for sequencing was CD4+CD127+ conventional T cells sorted from PBMCs. CDR3 nucleotides: TGCACCAGCAAGGGAACAGGGTACCCTTCCGAGCAGTACTTC. This encodes CTSKGTGYPSEQYF.